The clone carrying this T cell receptor beta chain was detected a few times. The antigen remains undetermined. Researchers used 5'RACE with constant-segment primers to make TCR alpha and TCR beta cDNA libraries that carry sample barcodes and UMIs. Each CDR3 protein gets one entry after TCRdb re-called the 5' RACE reads with MiXCR. The data hold hundreds of thousands of distinct CDR3 sequences, with 28% observed a single time. The CDR3 loop spans 15 amino acids. The sample belongs to a study of T-cell memory formation after mild COVID-19. Turning to the study itself: Clustering of TCRs was largely donor specific. Study results and limitations: Some clones that responded were present in memory (sampled pre-infection), which suggests cross-reactive memory joined.

The V and J genes are TRBV21-1 and TRBJ2-5; the table assigns TRBD2, which was not confirmed against the DNA. TRBV21-1 represents a pseudogene. The source of this sequence is an adult woman who had mild COVID-19 (a few samples of this study predate the infection). Cell type and time point are not known. The sequencing input was PBMCs or a T cell subset sorted from them (not recorded which). CDR3 DNA: TGTGCCAGCACCGAGCCGGGAGGATGGGGAGAGACCCAGTACTTC. Translation: CASTEPGGWGETQYF.